This T cell receptor beta chain is from a study of immune evolution from preneoplasia to lung adenocarcinoma. TCRdb's copy holds only in-frame clones and misses some; the assay was immunoSEQ multiplex PCR. The repertoire has about 7,500 clones, approximately 81% of them found once; the top ten carry about 2.9%. Worth noting for this clone: Antigen unknown.

General study findings and limits: Normal lung had the highest top T cell clone frequencies.

The CDR3 is 15 residues long. Germline V gene sequence: CDR1 SGDLS, CDR2 YYNGEE. Trimming took off 3 bases at V and 8 bases at J, with 20 bases between the two ends. The chain is built from TRBV9 and TRBJ1-2; weak D call: TRBD1 (5 bases). The source of this sequence is a person aged 35 to 50 with lung adenocarcinoma. Sequencing was carried out using FFPE invasive lung adenocarcinoma tissue. CDR3 nucleotides: TGTGCCAGCAGCGCCAACGATGACCAAGGGGTCGGCTACACCTTC. It is translated as CASSANDDQGVGYTF.